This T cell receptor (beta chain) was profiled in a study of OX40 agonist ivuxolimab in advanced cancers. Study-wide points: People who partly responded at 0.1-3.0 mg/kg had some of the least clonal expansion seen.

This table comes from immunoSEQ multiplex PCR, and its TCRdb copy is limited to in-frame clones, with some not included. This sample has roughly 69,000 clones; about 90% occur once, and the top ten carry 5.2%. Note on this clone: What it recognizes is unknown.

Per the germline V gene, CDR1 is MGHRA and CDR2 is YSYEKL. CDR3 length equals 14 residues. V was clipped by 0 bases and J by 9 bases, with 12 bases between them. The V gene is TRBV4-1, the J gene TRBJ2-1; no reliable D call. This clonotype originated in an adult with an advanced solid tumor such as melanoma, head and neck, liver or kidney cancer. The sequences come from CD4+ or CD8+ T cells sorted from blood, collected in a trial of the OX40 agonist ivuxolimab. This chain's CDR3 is CASSQDRVPAEQFF. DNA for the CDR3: TGCGCCAGCAGCCAAGATAGGGTCCCGGCTGAGCAGTTCTTC.